This entry lists 22 T cell receptor beta chains sequenced from one sample in a study of identical twins. A single record per CDR3 protein comes from TCRdb applying MiXCR to the 5' RACE reads. The sample consists of approximately 530,000 distinct CDR3 sequences, approximately 20% of them appearing once. These same records also appear under a second study, on yellow fever vaccine responses in identical twins.

The sequenced material came from CD4+ T cells sorted from blood. All receptors derive from a woman under 30 in good health.

V usage is TRBV19 and J usage is TRBJ2-2; 14 bases map to TRBD2. This CDR3 has 16 residues. Germline V CDR1 and CDR2: LNHDA, SQIVND (reference sequence). The junction had 6 bases not matched to a gene; V was cut back by 6 bases and J by 6 bases. The chain's CDR3 is CASRRPGLAGAGELFF. As DNA, the CDR3 is TGTGCCAGTAGGCGGCCGGGACTAGCGGGAGCCGGGGAGCTGTTTTTT.

This clonotype was seen ten or more times. V and J are TRBV11-2 and TRBJ2-1, with no clear D. Germline CDR1 and CDR2: SGHAT and FQNNGV. There are 13 residues in the CDR3. V lost 8 bases to trimming and J lost 9 bases, with 17 bases between them. The CDR3 sequence: CASDTSYEAEQFF. Here the CDR3 DNA reads TGTGCCAGCGATACCTCTTACGAGGCTGAGCAGTTCTTC. The full variable domain, with the rest looked up from reference TRBV11-2 and TRBJ2-1, is EAGVAQSPRYKIIEKRQSVAFWCNPISGHATLYWYQQILGQGPKLLIQFQNNGVVDDSQLPKDRFSAERLKGVDSTLKIQPAKLEDSAVYLCASDTSYEAEQFFGPGTRLTVL.

A few counts support this clonotype. This chain joins TRBV7-2 and TRBJ2-2; D is perhaps TRBD2 (6 bases). Trimming removed 5 bases from V and 5 bases from J, with 18 bases in between. The CDR3 extends over 16 amino acids. Looked up from germline, CDR1 is SGHTA and CDR2 is FQGNSA. The CDR3 is CASSGRVVAGTGELFF. DNA for the CDR3: TGTGCCAGCAGCGGCCGGGTAGTTGCGGGAACCGGGGAGCTGTTTTTT.

This clonotype has just one count. The V call is TRBV12-3 or TRBV12-4, the J call TRBJ2-7; D remains ambiguous. Deletions cut 6 bases from V and 2 bases from J, with 8 bases between. This CDR3 has 12 residues. The CDR3 spells CASSRHAYEQYF. The DNA for the CDR3 is TGTGCCAGCAGCCGACATGCCTACGAGCAGTACTTC.

The chain couples TRBV7-2 to TRBJ2-1; 13 bases are a match to TRBD2. The V gene end was trimmed by 0 bases and the J gene end by 4 bases; junction bases not matched to a gene: 3. The CDR3 totals 17 residues. Germline V CDR1 and CDR2: SGHTA, FQGNSA. The CDR3: CASSLAGLAGRYNEQFF. CDR3 in DNA: TGTGCCAGCAGCTTAGCGGGACTAGCGGGAAGGTACAATGAGCAGTTCTTC.

V is TRBV12-3 or TRBV12-4 and J is TRBJ2-1; D not certain. CDR3 length: 12 residues. V dropped 3 bases and J dropped 9 bases, with 9 bases sitting between them. The CDR3 nucleotides are TGTGCCAGCAGTTTCCCCCGACGTGAGCAGTTCTTC. The encoded protein is CASSFPRREQFF.

This chain's CDR3 is CASSESVAGAVYEQYF. Here the CDR3 DNA reads TGCGCCAGCAGTGAGTCGGTAGCGGGAGCGGTTTACGAGCAGTACTTC. The chain uses TRBV10-1 and TRBJ2-7; TRBD2 matches 9 bases. With V trimmed by 0 bases and J by 4 bases, 7 bases remained unmatched. The CDR3 consists of 16 residues. CDR1 is WNHNN and CDR2 is SYGVQD in the germline V gene (reference sequence).

A few counts support this clonotype. The chain couples TRBV12-3 or TRBV12-4 to TRBJ2-3; 11 bases are shared with TRBD2. The CDR3 extends over 15 amino acids. V dropped 6 bases and J dropped 8; count of bases not matched to a gene: 10. CDR3 in amino acids: CASSGTSGRAGTQYF. CDR3 bases: TGTGCCAGCAGCGGGACTAGCGGACGGGCGGGTACGCAGTATTTT.

V is TRBV28 and J is TRBJ2-1; 8 nucleotides align to TRBD1. The V gene's germline CDR1 is MDHEN and CDR2 SYDVKM. The CDR3 runs 15 residues. V shed 4 bases and J 5 bases; nucleotides not matched to a gene: 7. Here the CDR3 DNA reads TGTGCCAGCAGTTCGGACAGGGACGGAAACAATGAGCAGTTCTTC. As protein: CASSSDRDGNNEQFF.

The chain uses TRBV6-4 and TRBJ2-1; TRBD1 matches at 10 bases. The junction had 8 bases not matched to a gene; V was cut back by 6 bases and J by 9 bases. The CDR3 contains 14 residues. Germline V gene lookup returns CDR1 MRHNA and CDR2 SNTAGT. The CDR3 sequence: CASRPGQGYGEQFF. The DNA for the CDR3 is TGTGCCAGCAGACCGGGACAGGGGTATGGTGAGCAGTTCTTC.

The chain combines TRBV12-3 or TRBV12-4 with TRBJ1-2, with no clear D. V was pared by 3 bases and J by 4 bases, with 6 bases between. The CDR3 spans 12 residues. CDR3 region: CASSLALYGYTF. DNA of the CDR3: TGTGCCAGCAGTTTGGCTCTCTATGGCTACACCTTC.

This clonotype was detected a few times. The V call is TRBV5-5, the J call TRBJ2-7, with a tentative D call TRBD2 (5 bases). Germline V CDR1 and CDR2: SGHKS, YYEKEE (reference sequence). The CDR3 totals 15 residues. The V end was cut by 7 bases, the J end by 3 bases, with 20 bases between. The CDR3 here is CASCSEGPKCYEQYF. In DNA, the CDR3 is TGTGCCAGCTGCAGCGAGGGCCCAAAGTGCTACGAGCAGTACTTC.

J is TRBJ2-3 and V is TRBV11-1; TRBD2 matches at 10 bases. V lost 4 bases, J lost 2 bases, and 12 bases stayed unmatched. The length of the CDR3 is 18 residues. Germline CDR1 is SGHAT and CDR2 is FQDESV (reference sequence). As DNA, the CDR3 is TGTGCCAGCAGCTCTAAGCGGGGGGGCGATGGGGTCACAGATACGCAGTATTTT. Its translation is CASSSKRGGDGVTDTQYF.

In its sample, this clonotype was seen a few times. The chain uses TRBV24-1 and TRBJ2-2, with D perhaps matching TRBD1 (5 bases). CDR1 is KGHDR, CDR2 SFDVKD, per germline. Trimming took off 10 bases at V and 4 bases at J, with 12 bases between the two ends. The CDR3 covers 13 residues. Here the CDR3 reads CATSYRLTGELFF. The CDR3 region has the DNA TGTGCCACAAGTTACAGGCTCACCGGGGAGCTGTTTTTT.

The chain combines TRBV29-1 with TRBJ2-7; 8 positions agree with TRBD2. The CDR3 totals 15 residues. The germline V gene encodes CDR1 SQVTM and CDR2 ANQGSEA. V was clipped by 7 bases and J by 4 bases; unmatched bases: 15. The CDR3 loop reads CSAEGGGTRPYEQYF. The CDR3 bases are TGCAGCGCCGAGGGGGGAGGGACTAGACCTTACGAGCAGTACTTC.

The CDR3 DNA follows: TGTGCCAGCCCACAAACGGAGGGGGGATTGGGCACAGATACGCAGTATTTT. This translates into CASPQTEGGLGTDTQYF. This rearrangement joins TRBV6-1 to TRBJ2-3, with D tentatively TRBD1 or TRBD2 (6 bases each). The CDR3 consists of 17 residues. Trimming cost V 8 bases and J 1 base, with 22 bases left between them. Per germline, CDR1 MNHNS and CDR2 SASEGT.

CDR3 in amino acids: CSARIVTGGDYGYTF. As DNA, the CDR3 is TGCAGTGCTAGAATAGTGACAGGGGGGGACTATGGCTACACCTTC. This chain links TRBV20-1 with TRBJ1-2; the match to TRBD1 covers 9 bases. The V and J ends lost 2 bases and 3 bases, in that order; junction bases with no gene match: 7. Germline loops: CDR1 DFQATT, CDR2 SNEGSKA (reference sequence). The CDR3 loop spans 15 amino acids.

In the case of this clonotype: A much larger clone sits a single nucleotide away, making a read error possible. The rearrangement uses TRBV12-3 or TRBV12-4 and TRBJ2-3, with D perhaps given as TRBD1 or TRBD2 (5 bases each). The CDR3 loop spans 15 amino acids. The V gene lost 4 bases and the J gene lost 0 bases, with 11 bases spanning the gap. The CDR3 DNA sequence: TGTGCCAGCAGTTCCGTGAGGGGAAGCACAGATACGCAGTATTTT. Amino acids: CASSSVRGSTDTQYF.

This clonotype appeared a few times. The V and J genes are TRBV7-8 and TRBJ2-1, with 11 bases that match TRBD2. The germline V gene has CDR1 SGHVS and CDR2 FQNEAQ. Germline trimming cut 4 bases from V and 4 bases from J; bases unmatched to any gene: 6. The CDR3 is made up of 16 amino acids. The CDR3 sequence is CASSSTSGRDYNEQFF. As DNA, the CDR3 is TGTGCCAGCAGCTCCACTAGCGGGAGAGATTACAATGAGCAGTTCTTC.

This clonotype showed up just a few times. This chain connects TRBV25-1 to TRBJ1-1; D is unresolved. With 0 bases removed from V and 12 bases from J, the gap between germline ends came to 14 bases. Germline assignment: CDR1 MGHDK and CDR2 SYGVNS. The CDR3 runs 13 residues. The CDR3 is CASSEYGGPDPFF. CDR3 DNA: TGTGCCAGCAGTGAATATGGTGGTCCCGATCCTTTCTTT.

The chain is built from TRBV5-1 and TRBJ2-7; 16 bases are shared with TRBD2. V dropped 4 bases and J dropped 0; count of bases not matched to a gene: 10. Looked up from germline, CDR1 is SGHRS and CDR2 is YFSETQ. CDR3 length: 19 residues. This chain's CDR3 is CASSPRPGTSGRASYEQYF. In DNA, the CDR3 is TGCGCCAGCAGCCCCCGCCCCGGGACTAGCGGGAGGGCCTCCTACGAGCAGTACTTC.

This rearrangement joins TRBV7-9 to TRBJ1-2, with D unresolved. The CDR3 sequence is 13 residues long. Germline V gene lookup returns CDR1 SEHNR and CDR2 FQNEAQ (reference sequence). Trimming stripped 5 bases from V and 1 base from J, with 8 bases between. The CDR3 sequence: CASSPVLNYGYTF. CDR3 DNA: TGTGCCAGCAGCCCCGTCCTTAACTATGGCTACACCTTC.